The present TCR beta chain was sequenced within a study of T cell clones after liver transplantation. Study details: Liver transplant recipients had immunosuppression withdrawal attempted within 2 years. Study-level points and caveats: Circulating graft-donor-reactive CD4 TCRbeta sequences fell significantly post-transplant in 5 of 8 subjects. A larger donor-reactive than third-party decline suggested partial antigen-specific deletion.

Trimming cost V 2 bases and J 1 base; bases outside gene matches: 20. The V gene's germline CDR1 is SGDLS and CDR2 YYNGEE. The CDR3 consists of 22 residues. With regard to this clone: Its antigen remains unidentified.

Libraries were prepared by immunoSEQ multiplex PCR; TCRdb keeps only in-frame clonotypes and omits some of them. This table has tens of thousands of clones, roughly 82% appearing once. Here the sequenced sample was CD4+ T cells from blood, taken approximately 3.5 years after liver transplant. This clonotype was obtained from a human patient who received a liver transplant. Some T cells may arise from the graft donor. The chain is built from TRBV9 and TRBJ2-3; 12 nucleotides line up with TRBD2. CDR3 in DNA: TGTGCCAGCAGCGTCCGCTTTCTAGCGGGAGGGCCGGTAGGGGGTCGCACAGATACGCAGTATTTT. This encodes CASSVRFLAGGPVGGRTDTQYF. Supplemented by reference TRBV9 and TRBJ2-3, the full variable domain reads DSGVTQTPKHLITATGQRVTLRCSPRSGDLSVYWYQQSLDQGLQFLIQYYNGEERAKGNILERFSAQQFPDLHSELNLSSLELGDSALYFCASSVRFLAGGPVGGRTDTQYFGPGTRLTVL.